The 8 T cell receptor beta chains presented below share a single source sample, sequenced in a study of OX40 agonist ivuxolimab in advanced cancers. The library relied on the immunoSEQ multiplex PCR assay. The immuneACCESS repertoire file appears here via TCRdb, limited to in-frame rearrangements. These files lack a portion of the clones; in checked studies, under half of the deficit traces to unresolved V genes, and the cause of the others is not known. This sample gives about 100,000 clones in total; less than 95% of them show up just once. The top ten clones comprise about 1.5% of the sample. The specimen was CD4+ or CD8+ T cells sorted from blood, collected in a trial of the OX40 agonist ivuxolimab. These receptors were obtained from an adult with an advanced solid tumor such as melanoma, head and neck, liver or kidney cancer.

The chain uses TRBV27 and TRBJ1-1, with D perhaps TRBD1 (6 bases). V was clipped by 6 bases and J by 1 base, with 12 bases between them. CDR1 and CDR2 from the germline V gene are MNHEY and SMNVEV (reference sequence). The CDR3 runs to 14 residues. In nucleotides, the CDR3 is TGTGCCAGCAGAGTACAGGGCAGGAACACTGAAGCTTTCTTT. The encoded protein is CASRVQGRNTEAFF.

The chain joins TRBV6-5 to TRBJ2-1; 8 positions agree with TRBD2. Trimming at V came to 2 bases and at J to 5 bases, leaving 5 bases not matched to a gene. Germline lookup yields CDR1 MNHEY and CDR2 SVGAGI. The CDR3 is made up of 15 amino acids. CDR3 coding DNA: TGTGCCAGCAGTTACAGCGGGAGTCGTAACAATGAGCAGTTCTTC. The encoded protein is CASSYSGSRNNEQFF.

The genes are TRBV27 and TRBJ2-7; 13 nucleotides agree with TRBD2. V was clipped by 5 bases and J by 1 base; unmatched bases: 5. CDR1 is MNHEY, CDR2 SMNVEV, per germline (reference sequence). The CDR3 has 16 amino acids. CDR3 nucleotides: TGTGCCAGCAGTCCGGGGACTAGCGGGAATTCCTACGAGCAGTACTTC. Translating gives CASSPGTSGNSYEQYF.

V gene TRBV7-8 combines with J gene TRBJ2-3; D unclear. This CDR3 contains 13 residues. Trimming took off 1 base at V and 0 bases at J, with 2 bases between the two ends. The V gene's germline CDR1 is SGHVS and CDR2 FQNEAQ. CDR3 sequence (DNA): TGTGCCAGCAGCTTAGGAAGCACAGATACGCAGTATTTT. Translating it yields CASSLGSTDTQYF.

The sample holds a few counts of this clone. The chain couples TRBV5-1 to TRBJ2-1; 10 nucleotides agree with TRBD2. J was trimmed by 6 bases and V by 4 bases; bases with no gene match: 10. Germline V gene lookup returns CDR1 SGHRS and CDR2 YFSETQ. The CDR3 covers 16 residues. The CDR3 region is CASSPQTSGQFNEQFF. CDR3 nucleotide sequence: TGCGCCAGCAGCCCCCAGACTAGCGGGCAATTCAATGAGCAGTTCTTC. The entire variable domain, with the rest obtained from reference TRBV5-1 and TRBJ2-1, is as follows: KAGVTQTPRYLIKTRGQQVTLSCSPISGHRSVSWYQQTPGQGLQFLFEYFSETQRNKGNFPGRFSGRQFSNSRSEMNVSTLELGDSALYLCASSPQTSGQFNEQFFGPGTRLTVL.

V gene TRBV9 combines with J gene TRBJ1-6; 9 bases are shared with TRBD1. The CDR3 covers 15 residues. V dropped 2 bases and J dropped 5; count of bases not matched to a gene: 2. Germline-derived CDR1 and CDR2 are SGDLS and YYNGEE. The CDR3 protein is CASSVGTGNNSPLHF. The CDR3 bases are TGTGCCAGCAGCGTCGGGACAGGGAATAATTCACCCCTCCACTTT.

The gene calls are TRBV10-3 and TRBJ2-2; the D gene is possibly TRBD2 (6 bases). The CDR3 covers 14 residues. The V end lost 6 bases, the J end lost 2 bases, and 10 bases lay between the germline ends. Germline V CDR1 and CDR2: ENHRY, SYGVKD. The CDR3 DNA reads as TGTGCCATCAGGGGGACTTTAAACACCGGGGAGCTGTTTTTT. The encoded protein is CAIRGTLNTGELFF.

The chain joins TRBV5-1 to TRBJ1-1; D perhaps matches TRBD1 (6 bases). The germline V gene has CDR1 SGHRS and CDR2 YFSETQ. This CDR3 contains 15 residues. Trimming shortened V by 3 bases and J by 4 bases, and 16 bases separated the two germline ends. CDR3 DNA: TGCGCCAGCAGCTCGCCGGATACAGGGCGCACTGAAGCTTTCTTT. Protein sequence: CASSSPDTGRTEAFF.